This T cell receptor (beta chain) was observed in a study of neurological immune-mediated disorders. V shed 7 bases and J 0 bases; nucleotides not matched to a gene: 5. CDR1 and CDR2 (germline): DFQATT, SNEGSKA (reference sequence). The CDR3 sequence is 14 residues long. This clonotype has just a few counts. In TCRdb, the 5' RACE reads were re-called with MiXCR into one record per CDR3 protein. The data hold 84,000 or so distinct CDR3 sequences, with approximately 10% observed a single time. V is TRBV20-1 and J is TRBJ2-2; 7 positions match TRBD1. The specimen was PBMCs. This TCR was sampled from a man in his forties in good health. CDR3 sequence: CSVKQGSNTGELFF. CDR3 DNA: TGCAGTGTGAAACAGGGGTCGAACACCGGGGAGCTGTTTTTT.